This passage covers 13 T cell receptor beta chains from one sample sequenced in a study of OX40 agonist ivuxolimab in advanced cancers. Assay used: immunoSEQ multiplex PCR; TCRdb lists only in-frame clones, some missing. The table records about 76,000 clones, 80% to 90% of them present only once. Sequencing was performed on CD4+ or CD8+ T cells sorted from blood, taken in a trial of the OX40 agonist ivuxolimab. These receptors all come from an adult with an advanced solid tumor such as melanoma, head and neck, liver or kidney cancer.

The V gene is TRBV14, the J gene TRBJ2-7, with D perhaps TRBD1 or TRBD2 (5 bases each). Germline values: CDR1 SGHDN, CDR2 FVKESK. The CDR3 is 15 residues long. V shed 5 bases and J shed 2 bases, with 16 bases lying between them. CDR3 region: CASSGKTGRTYEQYF. The DNA for the CDR3 is TGTGCCAGCAGCGGAAAGACGGGACGGACCTACGAGCAGTACTTC.

This rearrangement joins TRBV9 to TRBJ1-5; weak D call: TRBD1 (5 bases). The germline V gene encodes CDR1 SGDLS and CDR2 YYNGEE. The CDR3 loop spans 15 amino acids. V gave up 2 bases and J gave up 0 bases, with 9 bases separating them. CDR3 DNA: TGTGCCAGCAGCGTTGGAGGGGATAGCAATCAGCCCCAGCATTTT. This encodes CASSVGGDSNQPQHF.

J is TRBJ2-3 and V is TRBV7-9; 8 bases match TRBD2. Germline V lookup: CDR1 SEHNR, CDR2 FQNEAQ (reference sequence). The V segment lost 2 bases and the J segment 5 bases; nucleotides outside the gene matches: 6. The CDR3 has 15 amino acids. CDR3 in amino acids: CASSLKRESVDTQYF. The CDR3 DNA reads as TGTGCCAGCAGCTTAAAGCGGGAGTCAGTAGATACGCAGTATTTT.

The genes are TRBV6-4 and TRBJ1-2; the D is unclear. Germline values: CDR1 MRHNA, CDR2 SNTAGT. Trimming took off 2 bases at V and 7 bases at J, with 5 bases between the two ends. This CDR3 is 11 amino acids long. The CDR3 DNA reads TGTGCCAGCAGTGACGGGGTTGGCTACACCTTC. It translates to CASSDGVGYTF.

The J gene is TRBJ2-3, the V gene TRBV6-5, with 13 nucleotides matching TRBD2. V lost 2 bases to trimming and J lost 5 bases; unmatched junction nucleotides: 4. Germline assignment: CDR1 MNHEY and CDR2 SVGAGI. The CDR3 covers 16 residues. In DNA form, the CDR3 reads TGTGCCAGCAGTTACACTAGCGGGGGGGCCGGAGATACGCAGTATTTT. Amino acid sequence: CASSYTSGGAGDTQYF.

This chain uses TRBV2 with TRBJ2-7; maybe TRBD2 (5 bases). The CDR3 has 12 amino acids. V was clipped by 7 bases and J by 1 base, with 8 bases between them. Germline CDR1 reads SNHLY; CDR2 reads FYNNEI. The CDR3 DNA is TGTGCCAGCACCCGCGGGTCCTACGAGCAGTACGTC. This gives the protein CASTRGSYEQYV.

This chain joins TRBV2 and TRBJ2-1; 13 bases are shared with TRBD2. The CDR3 has 16 residues. CDR1 and CDR2 from the germline V gene are SNHLY and FYNNEI. Trimming removed 6 bases from V and 1 base from J; junction bases left unmatched: 3. CDR3 in DNA: TGTGCCAGCAGCACTAGCGGGGGGGAATCCTACAATGAGCAGTTCTTC. Amino acid sequence: CASSTSGGESYNEQFF.

The chain combines TRBV28 with TRBJ1-5, with D uncertain. Germline CDR1 MDHEN, CDR2 SYDVKM. CDR3 length equals 13 residues. V lost 5 bases, J lost 3 bases, and 8 bases lay in between. CDR3 in DNA: TGTGCCAGCAGTGGGCAATCCAATCAGCCCCAGCATTTT. Protein product: CASSGQSNQPQHF.

The chain carries TRBV6-6 and TRBJ1-2; the D is unclear. Germline V gives CDR1 MNHNY, CDR2 SVGAGI (reference sequence). V was pared by 3 bases and J by 2 bases, with 4 bases between. The CDR3 totals 12 residues. As DNA, the CDR3 is TGTGCCAGCAGTTATCAGAACTATGGCTACACCTTC. Protein sequence: CASSYQNYGYTF.

CDR3 nucleotides: TGTGCCAGCAGCCTAGGGACAGGGAATCAGCCCCAGCATTTT. Amino acid sequence: CASSLGTGNQPQHF. The chain carries TRBV6-5 and TRBJ1-5; TRBD1 agrees at 9 bases. Germline V gene sequence: CDR1 MNHEY, CDR2 SVGAGI. The CDR3 length is 14 residues. The junction had 4 bases not matched to a gene; V was cut back by 6 bases and J by 4 bases.

This clone occurred once. The V and J genes are TRBV6-1 and TRBJ1-4; 8 bases line up with TRBD1. The CDR3 runs to 14 residues. With 3 bases clipped from V and 7 bases from J, the junction kept 4 bases outside the gene matches. The germline V gene encodes CDR1 MNHNS and CDR2 SASEGT. CDR3: CASSDTQGGEKLFF. CDR3 nucleotides: TGTGCCAGCAGTGATACACAGGGGGGTGAAAAACTGTTTTTT.

The chain combines TRBV7-8 with TRBJ1-1; no definite D call. Trimming left V 3 bases short and J 4 bases short, with 6 bases between. Per germline, CDR1 SGHVS and CDR2 FQNEAQ. The CDR3 consists of 12 residues. The CDR3 is CASSFLGTEAFF. The CDR3 nucleotides are TGTGCCAGCAGCTTTTTAGGCACTGAAGCTTTCTTT.

This chain uses TRBV27 with TRBJ1-6; the D gene is possibly TRBD1 (5 bases). V gave up 0 bases and J gave up 9 bases, with 12 bases separating them. The CDR3 length is 15 residues. Germline V gene data show CDR1 as MNHEY and CDR2 as SMNVEV (reference sequence). The CDR3 coding sequence is TGTGCCAGCAGTTTATCTGGGGCCCGCGGTTCACCCCTCCACTTT. Its translation: CASSLSGARGSPLHF.